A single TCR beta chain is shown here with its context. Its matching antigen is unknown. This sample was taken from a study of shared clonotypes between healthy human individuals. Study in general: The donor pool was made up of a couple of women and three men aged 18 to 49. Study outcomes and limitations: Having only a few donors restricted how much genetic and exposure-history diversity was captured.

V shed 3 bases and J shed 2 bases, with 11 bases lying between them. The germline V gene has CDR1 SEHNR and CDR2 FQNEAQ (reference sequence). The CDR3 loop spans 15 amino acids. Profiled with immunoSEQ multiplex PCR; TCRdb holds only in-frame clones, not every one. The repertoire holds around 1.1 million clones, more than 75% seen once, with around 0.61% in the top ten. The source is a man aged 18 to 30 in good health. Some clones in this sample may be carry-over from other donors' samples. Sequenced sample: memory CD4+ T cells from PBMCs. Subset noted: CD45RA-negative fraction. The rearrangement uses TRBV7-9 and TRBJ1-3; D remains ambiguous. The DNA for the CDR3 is TGTGCCAGCAGCTTCATTAGCGCTGCTGGAAACACCATATATTTT. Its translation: CASSFISAAGNTIYF.